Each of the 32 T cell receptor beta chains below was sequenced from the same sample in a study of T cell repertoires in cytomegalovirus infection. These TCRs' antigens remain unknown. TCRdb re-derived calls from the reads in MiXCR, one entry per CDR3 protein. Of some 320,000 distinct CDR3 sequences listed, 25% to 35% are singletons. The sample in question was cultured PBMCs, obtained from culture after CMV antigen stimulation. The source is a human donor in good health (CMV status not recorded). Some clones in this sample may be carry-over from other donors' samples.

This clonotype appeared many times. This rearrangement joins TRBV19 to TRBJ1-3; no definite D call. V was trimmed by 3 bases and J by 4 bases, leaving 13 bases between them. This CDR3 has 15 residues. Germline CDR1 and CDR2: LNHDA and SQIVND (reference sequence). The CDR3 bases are TGTGCCAGTAGTATTGACGCCTCTGGAGGAAACACCATATATTTT. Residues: CASSIDASGGNTIYF.

CDR3 bases: TGTGCCAGCAGCCCTCTGGCGCGCGCAGGAGAAAAACTGTTTTTT. Translation gives CASSPLARAGEKLFF. This chain joins TRBV7-3 and TRBJ1-4; no clear D gene. This CDR3 spans 15 amino acids. Trimming cost V 5 bases and J 8 bases, with 18 bases left between them. CDR1 is SGHTA and CDR2 is FQGTGA in the germline V gene.

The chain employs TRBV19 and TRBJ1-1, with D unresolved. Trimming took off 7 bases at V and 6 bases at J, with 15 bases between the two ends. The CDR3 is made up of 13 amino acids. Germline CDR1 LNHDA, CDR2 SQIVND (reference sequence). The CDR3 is CASTKMGFPEAFF. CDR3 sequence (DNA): TGTGCCAGTACCAAAATGGGGTTTCCTGAAGCTTTCTTT.

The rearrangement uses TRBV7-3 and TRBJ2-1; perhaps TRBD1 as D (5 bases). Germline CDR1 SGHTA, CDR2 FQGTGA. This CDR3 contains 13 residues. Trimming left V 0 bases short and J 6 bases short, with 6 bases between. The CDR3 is CASSLTQGNEQFF. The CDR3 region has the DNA TGTGCCAGCAGCTTAACGCAGGGCAATGAGCAGTTCTTC.

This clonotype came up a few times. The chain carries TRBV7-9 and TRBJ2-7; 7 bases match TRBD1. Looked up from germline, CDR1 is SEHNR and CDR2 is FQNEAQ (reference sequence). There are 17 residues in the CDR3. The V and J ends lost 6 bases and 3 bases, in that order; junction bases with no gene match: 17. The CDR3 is CASSSLRGQEKFYEQYF. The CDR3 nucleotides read TGTGCCAGCAGTTCCCTCCGAGGACAGGAAAAGTTCTACGAGCAGTACTTC.

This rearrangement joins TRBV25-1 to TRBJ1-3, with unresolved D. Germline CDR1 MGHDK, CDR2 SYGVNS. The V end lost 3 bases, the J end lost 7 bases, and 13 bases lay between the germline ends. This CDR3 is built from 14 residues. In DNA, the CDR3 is TGTGCCAGCAGTGATTCTCTCCTAGGCAACACCATATATTTT. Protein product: CASSDSLLGNTIYF. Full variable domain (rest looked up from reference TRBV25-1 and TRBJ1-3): EADIYQTPRYLVIGTGKKITLECSQTMGHDKMYWYQQDPGMELHLIHYSYGVNSTEKGDLSSESTVSRIRTEHFPLTLESARPSHTSQYLCASSDSLLGNTIYFGEGSWLTVV.

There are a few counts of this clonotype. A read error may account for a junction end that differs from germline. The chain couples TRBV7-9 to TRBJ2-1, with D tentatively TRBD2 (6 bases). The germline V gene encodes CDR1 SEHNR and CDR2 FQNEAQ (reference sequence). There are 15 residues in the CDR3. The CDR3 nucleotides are TGTGCCAGCAGCTCCCCCCGGGACTCCAACAATGAGCAGTTCTTC. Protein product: CASSSPRDSNNEQFF.

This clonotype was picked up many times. CDR3 in DNA: TGTGCCAGCAGCTTAGTGATCCTACTAGCGGAAAGACCAAATGAGCAGTTCTTC. It is translated as CASSLVILLAERPNEQFF. This sequence joins TRBV7-2 and TRBJ2-1; TRBD2 aligns across 8 bases. J was trimmed by 7 bases and V by 1 base; bases with no gene match: 15. The germline V gene encodes CDR1 SGHTA and CDR2 FQGNSA. The CDR3 sequence is 18 residues long.

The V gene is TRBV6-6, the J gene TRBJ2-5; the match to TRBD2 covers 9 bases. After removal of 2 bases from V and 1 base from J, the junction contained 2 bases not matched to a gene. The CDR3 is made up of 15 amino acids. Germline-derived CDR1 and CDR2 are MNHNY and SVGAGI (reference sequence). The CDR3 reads CASSYEREVQETQYF. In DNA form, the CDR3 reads TGTGCCAGCAGTTACGAGCGGGAGGTCCAAGAGACCCAGTACTTC.

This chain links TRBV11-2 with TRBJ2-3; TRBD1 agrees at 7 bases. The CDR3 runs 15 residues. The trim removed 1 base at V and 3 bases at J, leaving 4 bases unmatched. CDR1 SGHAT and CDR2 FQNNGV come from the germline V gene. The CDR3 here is CASSLGGTVTDTQYF. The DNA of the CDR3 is TGTGCCAGCAGCTTAGGGGGGACAGTAACAGATACGCAGTATTTT.

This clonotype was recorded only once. This CDR3 reads CASSDRASKSEQYF. The CDR3 bases are TGTGCCAGCAGTGACAGGGCCTCAAAGAGTGAGCAGTACTTC. The gene calls are TRBV6-4 and TRBJ2-1; no clear D. The end of the DNA is better explained by TRBJ2-7, so the J call may be wrong. The CDR3 covers 14 residues. The V gene's germline CDR1 is MRHNA and CDR2 SNTAGT.

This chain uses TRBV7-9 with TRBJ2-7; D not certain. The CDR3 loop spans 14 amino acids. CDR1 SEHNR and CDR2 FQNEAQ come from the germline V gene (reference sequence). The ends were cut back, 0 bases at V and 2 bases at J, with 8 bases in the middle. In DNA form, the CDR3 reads TGTGCCAGCAGCTTAGCCCAAACTCCCTACGAGCAGTACTTC. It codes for CASSLAQTPYEQYF.

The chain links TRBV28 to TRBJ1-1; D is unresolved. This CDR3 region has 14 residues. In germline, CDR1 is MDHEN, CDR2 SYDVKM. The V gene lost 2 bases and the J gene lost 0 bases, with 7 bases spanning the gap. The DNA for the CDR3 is TGTGCCAGCAGTTTACCGACGGTGAACACTGAAGCTTTCTTT. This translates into CASSLPTVNTEAFF.

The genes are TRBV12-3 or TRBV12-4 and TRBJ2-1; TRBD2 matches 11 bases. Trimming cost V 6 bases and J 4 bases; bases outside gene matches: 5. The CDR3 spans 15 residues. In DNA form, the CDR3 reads TGTGCCAGCAGACCTACTAGCGGGGGATACAATGAGCAGTTCTTC. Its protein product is CASRPTSGGYNEQFF.

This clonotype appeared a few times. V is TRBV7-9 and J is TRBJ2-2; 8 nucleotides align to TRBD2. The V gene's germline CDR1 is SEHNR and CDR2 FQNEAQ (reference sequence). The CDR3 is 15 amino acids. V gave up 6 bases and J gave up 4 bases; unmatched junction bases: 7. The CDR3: CASRLLAAITGELFF. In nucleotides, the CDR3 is TGTGCCAGCAGACTACTAGCGGCAATCACCGGGGAGCTGTTTTTT.

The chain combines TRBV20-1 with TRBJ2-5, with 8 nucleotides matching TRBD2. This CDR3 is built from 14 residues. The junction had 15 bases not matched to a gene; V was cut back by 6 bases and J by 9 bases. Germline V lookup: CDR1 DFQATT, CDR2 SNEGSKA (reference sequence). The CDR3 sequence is CSATVGREWGAQYF. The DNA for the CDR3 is TGCAGTGCCACCGTCGGGAGGGAGTGGGGGGCCCAGTACTTC.

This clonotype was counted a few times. The CDR3 region is CASTPGTGTEAFF. The CDR3 region has the DNA TGTGCCAGCACCCCCGGGACAGGGACTGAAGCTTTCTTT. The chain combines TRBV7-2 with TRBJ1-1; 9 nucleotides match TRBD1. Trimming removed 7 bases from V and 5 bases from J; junction bases left unmatched: 5. This CDR3 spans 13 amino acids. Germline V CDR1 and CDR2: SGHTA, FQGNSA.

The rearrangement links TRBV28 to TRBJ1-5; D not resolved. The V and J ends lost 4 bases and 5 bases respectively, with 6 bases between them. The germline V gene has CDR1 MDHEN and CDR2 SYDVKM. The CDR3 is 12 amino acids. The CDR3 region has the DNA TGTGCCAGCAGTTCGCTATATCAGCCCCAGCATTTT. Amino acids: CASSSLYQPQHF.

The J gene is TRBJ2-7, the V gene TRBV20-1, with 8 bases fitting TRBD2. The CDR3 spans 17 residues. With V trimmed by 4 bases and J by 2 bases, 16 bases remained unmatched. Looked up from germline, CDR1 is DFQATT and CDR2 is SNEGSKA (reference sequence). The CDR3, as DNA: TGCAGTGCTACCCCATCGGGCGGGAGGTCGTCGGCCTACGAGCAGTACTTC. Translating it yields CSATPSGGRSSAYEQYF.

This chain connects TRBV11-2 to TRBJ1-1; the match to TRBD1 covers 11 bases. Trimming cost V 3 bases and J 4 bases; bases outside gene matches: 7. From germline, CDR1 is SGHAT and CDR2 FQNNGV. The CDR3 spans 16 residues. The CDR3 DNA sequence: TGTGCCAGCAGCTTTAGTTACGGGACAGGGGGCACTGAAGCTTTCTTT. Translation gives CASSFSYGTGGTEAFF. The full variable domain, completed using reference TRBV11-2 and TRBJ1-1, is EAGVAQSPRYKIIEKRQSVAFWCNPISGHATLYWYQQILGQGPKLLIQFQNNGVVDDSQLPKDRFSAERLKGVDSTLKIQPAKLEDSAVYLCASSFSYGTGGTEAFFGQGTRLTVV.

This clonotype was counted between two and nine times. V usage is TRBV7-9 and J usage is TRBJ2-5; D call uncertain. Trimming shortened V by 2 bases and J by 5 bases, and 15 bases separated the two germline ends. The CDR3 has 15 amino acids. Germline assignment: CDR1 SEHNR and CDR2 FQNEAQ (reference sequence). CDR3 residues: CASSLLKGLLETQYF. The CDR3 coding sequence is TGTGCCAGCAGCTTATTAAAAGGGCTTTTGGAGACCCAGTACTTC.

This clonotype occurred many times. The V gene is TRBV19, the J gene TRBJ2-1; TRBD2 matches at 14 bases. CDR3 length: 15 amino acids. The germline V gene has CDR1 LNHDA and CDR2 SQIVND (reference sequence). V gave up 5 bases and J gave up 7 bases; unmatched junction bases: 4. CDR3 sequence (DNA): TGTGCCAGTAGTCCAGGGACTAGCGGGAGTAATGAGCAGTTCTTC. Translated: CASSPGTSGSNEQFF.

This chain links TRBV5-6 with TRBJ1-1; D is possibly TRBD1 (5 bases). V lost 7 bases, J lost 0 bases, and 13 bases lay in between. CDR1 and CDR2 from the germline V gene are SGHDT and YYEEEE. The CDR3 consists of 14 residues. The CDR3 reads CASLGAGLNTEAFF. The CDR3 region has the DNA TGTGCCAGCCTAGGGGCAGGGCTGAACACTGAAGCTTTCTTT.

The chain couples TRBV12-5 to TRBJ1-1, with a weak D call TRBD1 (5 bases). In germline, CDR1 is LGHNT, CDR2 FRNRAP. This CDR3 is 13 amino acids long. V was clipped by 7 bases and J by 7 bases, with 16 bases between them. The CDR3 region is CASDRDSFGEAFF. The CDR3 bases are TGTGCTAGTGATAGGGACTCCTTCGGTGAAGCTTTCTTT.

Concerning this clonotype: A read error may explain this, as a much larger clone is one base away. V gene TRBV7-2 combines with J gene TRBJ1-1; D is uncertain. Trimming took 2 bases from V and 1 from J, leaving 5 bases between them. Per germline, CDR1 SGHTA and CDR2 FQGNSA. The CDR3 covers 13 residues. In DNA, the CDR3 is TGTGCCAGCAGCTTACACACGAACACTGAAGCTTTCTTT. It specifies CASSLHTNTEAFF. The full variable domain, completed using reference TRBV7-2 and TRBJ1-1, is GAGVSQSPSNKVTEKGKDVELRCDPISGHTALYWYRQSLGQGLEFLIYFQGNSAPDKSGLPSDRFSAERTGGSVSTLTIQRTQQEDSAVYLCASSLHTNTEAFFGQGTRLTVV.

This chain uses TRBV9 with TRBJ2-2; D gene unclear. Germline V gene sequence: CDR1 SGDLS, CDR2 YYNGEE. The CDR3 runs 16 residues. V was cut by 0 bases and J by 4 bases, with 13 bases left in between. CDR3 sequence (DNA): TGTGCCAGCAGCGTAGGATCCGGTCGCGGCACCGGGGAGCTGTTTTTT. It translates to CASSVGSGRGTGELFF.

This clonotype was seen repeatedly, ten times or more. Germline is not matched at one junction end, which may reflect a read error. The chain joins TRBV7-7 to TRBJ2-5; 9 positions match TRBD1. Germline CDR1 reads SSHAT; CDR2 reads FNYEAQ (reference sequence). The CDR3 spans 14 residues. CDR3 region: CASSLGTGQETQYF. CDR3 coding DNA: TGTGCTAGCAGCTTGGGGACAGGGCAAGAGACCCAGTACTTC.

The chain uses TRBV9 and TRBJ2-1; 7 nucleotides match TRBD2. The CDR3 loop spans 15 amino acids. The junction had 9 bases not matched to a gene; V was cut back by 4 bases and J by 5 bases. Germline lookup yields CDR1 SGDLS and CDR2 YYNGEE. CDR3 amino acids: CASSPLATLNNEQFF. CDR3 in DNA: TGTGCCAGCAGCCCACTAGCGACCCTTAACAATGAGCAGTTCTTC.

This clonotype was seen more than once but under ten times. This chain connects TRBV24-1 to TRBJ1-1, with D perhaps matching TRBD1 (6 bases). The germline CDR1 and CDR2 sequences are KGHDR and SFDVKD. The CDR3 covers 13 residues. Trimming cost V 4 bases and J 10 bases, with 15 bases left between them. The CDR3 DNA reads TGTGCCACCAGTGAAGTACAGGGAGGTGTAGCTTTCTTT. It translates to CATSEVQGGVAFF.

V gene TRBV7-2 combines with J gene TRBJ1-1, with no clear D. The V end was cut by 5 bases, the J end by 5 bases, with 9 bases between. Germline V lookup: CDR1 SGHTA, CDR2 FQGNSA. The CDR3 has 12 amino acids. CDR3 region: CASSREVTEAFF. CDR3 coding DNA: TGTGCCAGCAGCCGAGAGGTTACTGAAGCTTTCTTT.

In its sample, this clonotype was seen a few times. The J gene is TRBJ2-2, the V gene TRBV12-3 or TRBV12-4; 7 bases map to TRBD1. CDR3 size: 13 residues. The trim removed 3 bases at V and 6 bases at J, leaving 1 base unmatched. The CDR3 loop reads CASSFTGAGELFF. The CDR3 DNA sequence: TGTGCCAGCAGTTTTACAGGGGCCGGGGAGCTGTTTTTT.

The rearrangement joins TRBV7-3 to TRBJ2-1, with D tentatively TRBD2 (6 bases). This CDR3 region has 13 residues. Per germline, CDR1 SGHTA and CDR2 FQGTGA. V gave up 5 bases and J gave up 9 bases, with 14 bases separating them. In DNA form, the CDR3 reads TGTGCCAGCAGCCCCCCGACTAGTTTTGAGCAGTTCTTC. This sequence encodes CASSPPTSFEQFF.